The following is a T cell receptor (beta chain) sequence with its context. There is no known antigen for this receptor. The data were taken from a study of T cell clusters in autoimmune cytopenias (dated by TCRdb to the late 2010s). For the wider study: The median TRB sequencing depth was 50,000 to 60,000 reads per sample, and the median number of distinct TRB clonotypes was roughly 2,200 per sample. The study aimed to test whether autoimmune cytopenia patients carry a disease-specific immune repertoire signature usable as a blood-based biomarker. In autoimmune cytopenia patients, peripheral blood TRB and IGH repertoires were sequenced during active disease and over treatment follow-up, together with healthy, CLL and autoimmune hepatitis controls. Overall results and qualifications from the work: In the comparison of secondary cytopenia with CLL, the cluster-lack signature was not observed, apparently because the dominant lymphoma-associated repertoire masked the signature. Healthy donors showed 2.5 to 3.5-fold more exclusive TRB clusters than active autoimmune hepatitis patients, consistent with an autoimmunity-wide signature. The TRB repertoire shifts, including less even repertoires in secondary cytopenia and CLL, mostly reflected lymphoma bias and not autoimmunity. A lack of physiological T cell clusters in primary autoimmune cytopenia patients was suggested by GLIPH, as 51 clusters were found to be exclusive to healthy donors versus roughly 18 exclusive to patients. The T cell clusters were defined only in silico, and the functional role of the clusters was left to be validated experimentally.

For each sample, TRB amplification used about 0.25 ug of peripheral blood genomic DNA, equal to approximately 37,500 genome equivalents. Multiplex PCR with a touch-down protocol amplified TRB rearrangements, with the TRB-A and TRB-B primer pools combined in a single tube. Illumina adapters and sample indices were added to the amplicons through two consecutive PCR reactions performed with Phusion HS II polymerase. Amplicons were gel-purified with the NucleoSpin Gel and PCR Clean-up kit, then quantified by Qubit and quality-checked on an Agilent 2100 Bioanalyzer. Sequencing of the libraries was done on an Illumina MiSeq with paired-end, single-indexed, 600-cycle runs. The authors processed their data as follows. MiXCR version 2.1.12, together with the default MiXCR reference library, was used to align and assemble the TRB reads. A clone was defined by each unique CDR3 nucleotide sequence, and analysis was restricted to productive sequences with at least two reads. Repertoire diversity was assessed with alpha-parameterized diversity profiles (alpha 0 to 5), including the Shannon (alpha 1) and Simpson (alpha 2) indices, which were computed with an R script. Combinatorial TRB VJ usage was computed with the tcR package and compared between cohorts by principal component analysis with ade4. GLIPH was used to cluster TCRbeta CDR3s in pairs of cohorts matched for age and read depth, and a Wilcoxon test was used to compare cluster frequencies. The reads went through TCRdb reprocessing, and each CDR3 protein sequence gets one entry with no DNA. TCRdb's processing, not the authors' own work, is the source of the V and J calls. The table held for this sample gives over 3,500 distinct CDR3 sequences. The ten largest clones take up under 15% of the sample.

Including cysteine and phenylalanine, the CDR3 has 15 amino acids. No DNA is listed. In the germline V gene (reference sequence), CDR1 corresponds to SGHKS and CDR2 to YYEKEE. Recombination joined TRBV5-5 with TRBJ1-6. Material for sequencing was peripheral blood. The receptor comes from a human donor with an autoimmune cytopenia or autoimmune hepatitis (not recorded which). The CDR3 reads CASSLGGHWDSPLHF.